The rows below give T cell receptor beta chains drawn from one sample of a study of T cells in Graves' hyperthyroidism and ophthalmopathy. TCRdb independently ran MiXCR on the multiplex PCR reads; one entry per CDR3 protein. The data contain a few hundred thousand distinct CDR3 sequences, approximately 15% of them seen just once; the ten biggest clones take up roughly 3.4%. The source material was blood. The receptors shown here come from a woman aged 40 to 55 with Graves' ophthalmopathy. CDR3s leave out the opening cysteine and the closing phenylalanine or tryptophan. Not all rows give a size; the values are once, few, many and, for expanded clones, a class.

TRBJ2-5 once TRBV7-8 ASSPKNRETQY
TRBJ2-1 . TRBV7-3 ASSPSGVLDNEQF
TRBJ2-2 many TRBV7-3 ASSSTGGTGELF
TRBJ1-3 many TRBV2 ASTKDRSNSGNTIY
TRBJ1-6 many TRBV12-3/TRBV12-4 ASRTGVGYNSPLH
TRBJ2-2 many TRBV20-1 SASRGGINTGELF
TRBJ1-3 . TRBV28 AGSLSRQVGNTIY
TRBJ1-5 many TRBV18 ASSLDSVNQPQH
TRBJ2-1 many TRBV20-1 SANRGSSYNEQF
TRBJ1-3 few TRBV7-9 ASSYRDTGNTIY
TRBJ1-1 . TRBV20-1 SARVGDTHTEAF
TRBJ2-6 few TRBV2 ASSGGPGANVLT
TRBJ2-5 many TRBV20-1 SARTVAGEQETQY
TRBJ2-1 many TRBV3-1 ASSPTRTPNEQF
TRBJ2-7 . TRBV6-5 ASSSTTGYEQY
TRBJ2-5 many TRBV11-2 ASSSGQGNAETQY
TRBJ2-1 few TRBV5-4 ASSPASGRFNEQF
TRBJ1-5 . TRBV30 AWSANLGGGGSQPQH
TRBJ2-2 many TRBV12-3/TRBV12-4 ASSFRFAGSAGELF
TRBJ1-1 . TRBV2 ASSLHEMNTEAF
TRBJ2-2 few TRBV3-1 ASSPRGTSFTGELF
TRBJ2-3 few TRBV7-9 ASSGLAGVADTQY
TRBJ2-1 . TRBV7-9 ASSDGGNYNEQF
TRBJ2-7 . TRBV29-1 SVEQGSVEQY
TRBJ2-2 many TRBV6-8 ASSPPGLEHGELF
TRBJ1-2 few TRBV7-2 ASSLLRGHGYT
TRBJ2-5 few TRBV5-1 ASSILAGGSETQY
TRBJ2-2 many TRBV2 ASIRDRGNTGELF
TRBJ2-1 . TRBV28 ASSSSLSDEQF
TRBJ2-2 many TRBV30 AWSVVRVGELF
TRBJ2-5 . TRBV7-6 ATTQSNQRGETQY
TRBJ2-3 . TRBV28 ALGAPKPFTDTQY
TRBJ2-7 . TRBV6-5 ASSYAGQSSYEQY
TRBJ1-1 . TRBV20-1 SATDWVMNTEAF
TRBJ2-3 many TRBV18 ASSPPGRRDTQY
TRBJ1-3 few TRBV5-1 ASSSGSSRGNTIY
TRBJ1-5 many TRBV7-2 ASSSTGKFQPQH
TRBJ2-4 . TRBV19 ASSSTGKYDIQY
TRBJ2-7 . TRBV18 ASSASTGIHEQY
TRBJ1-1 many TRBV30 AWRLGQRGTNTEAF
TRBJ1-1 many TRBV5-6 ASSLWSGENTEAF
TRBJ2-2 . TRBV12-3/TRBV12-4 ASSLEGPGNTGELF
TRBJ2-5 many TRBV11-2 ASSKRTGGVETQY
TRBJ2-5 few TRBV7-9 ASSLGGGHETQY
TRBJ2-3 many TRBV12-3/TRBV12-4 ASSFTDTQY
TRBJ2-5 many TRBV20-1 SAIGTSGAQETQY
TRBJ1-1 many TRBV7-2 ASSRDRGVTEAF
TRBJ1-4 . TRBV10-3 AISGSNDRGFGKLF
TRBJ2-7 many TRBV11-2 ASRRGHSSYEQY
TRBJ1-1 many TRBV4-1 ASSHPPGRVEAF
TRBJ1-2 . TRBV9 ASSVGGGEGYGYT
TRBJ2-2 many TRBV7-8 ASSFTRLVNTGELF
TRBJ2-3 few TRBV12-3/TRBV12-4 ASSWLRTDTQY
TRBJ2-7 many TRBV7-2 ASKSTSGSFNEQY